The T cell receptor (beta chain) described here comes from a study of blood T cell repertoires in COVID-19. Whole-study context: Researchers got acute and convalescent COVID-19 samples from the United States, Italy and Spain. T cells, B-cell-depleted T cells, or PBMCs supplied cDNA or gDNA.

Authors' data handling: From reference gene primer amplification, estimates of nucleated cell counts were derived. Here immunoSEQ multiplex PCR was the method, and the copy in TCRdb shows in-frame clones only, minus some. From that table come the V and J calls and clone size; the DNA was used to work out D and trimming. The data hold over 85,000 clones, with 70% to 80% observed a single time. The V gene end was trimmed by 4 bases and the J gene end by 8 bases; junction bases not matched to a gene: 4. The germline V gene encodes CDR1 SNHLY and CDR2 FYNNEI. The CDR3 runs to 12 residues. The receptor comes from a man between 60 and 75 years old with active or convalescent COVID-19. Sequenced sample: peripheral blood. This chain uses TRBV2 with TRBJ1-2; 7 nucleotides line up with TRBD1. CDR3 DNA: TGTGCCAGCAGTGCAGGGGGGCGGGGCTACACCTTC. Amino acid sequence: CASSAGGRGYTF.